This T cell receptor (beta chain) was recorded in a study of blood T cell repertoires in COVID-19 (dated by TCRdb to about 2020). Study-wide context: Samples covering the acute and convalescent phases of COVID-19 were provided by collaborators in the United States, Italy and Spain. The prospective study material was composed of cDNA or gDNA derived from T cells, B-cell-depleted T cells, or PBMCs. Subjects who had been exposed to COVID-19, were actively infected with it, or had recovered from it provided the deeply sampled blood TCRbeta repertoires that made up the dataset. The repertoires were released in a freely available public database meant as a resource for research on the immune response to SARS-CoV-2. Samples came from the ongoing ImmuneRACE study (first 160 participants) plus 1,254 subjects from 6 global collaborators. Sample metadata almost always included a de-identified subject ID, COVID-19 status, age in years and sex. Where available, HLA class I and class II types were taken from metadata supplied by the sample provider and were not determined by assay-based typing.

Of note for this clone: The antigen it recognizes is unknown. Base quality data are lacking; no much larger clone is found one base away.

V is shortened by 2 bases, J by 3 bases, and the region joining them spans 14 bases. From cysteine to phenylalanine, the CDR3 is 14 amino acids long. The retained sequence is limited to the CDR3, 42 bases, with the frame set at the first base. CDR1 and CDR2, per the germline V gene, are SQVTM and ANQGSEA. Participants in the prospective study were aged roughly 18 to 89 years, lived in 20 to 30 United States geographic areas, and enrolled through a virtual design. To assign participants to cohorts, the prospective study relied on clinical history that participants themselves reported in a screening survey and a study questionnaire. In the prospective study, whole blood, serum and a nasopharyngeal or oropharyngeal swab were collected from each participant by mobile phlebotomists. Prospective study participants could optionally give additional blood draws and questionnaires over an approximately two-month period. Prospective study blood samples were shipped either frozen or at room temperature before DNA extraction.

Summary of the overall study and its limitations: The quantity of clinical and demographic metadata differed by source and by participant and was supplied without curation.

The immunoSEQ Assay, a bias-controlled multiplex PCR, was used to amplify TCRbeta CDR3 regions from genomic DNA. Per the authors' processing: Within the assay, amplification of reference gene primers was used to estimate how many nucleated cells each sample contained. Sequence reads were collapsed and filtered to measure the absolute abundance of every unique TCRbeta CDR3 rearrangement. Productive Simpson clonality was computed per sample as the square root of Simpson's diversity index over productive rearrangements. This is the immuneACCESS table as TCRdb keeps it, with only in-frame sequences that have V and J called. A part of the clones is gone; compared with another copy, unresolved V genes explain less than half, and the rest is unexplained. That table furnishes V, J and clone size, whereas the DNA furnished D and trimming. In all, the sample holds 200,000 to 250,000 clones, and about 86% of those were seen once. About 14% of the sample is in the top ten clones.

The chain employs TRBV29-1 and TRBJ2-7; TRBD1 is a weak D gene call, 6 bases matching. The sequenced sample was PBMCs or T cells enriched from blood (not recorded which). This clonotype originated in a woman aged 45-65 years with acute COVID-19. CDR3 loop: CSVEFRGRNYEQYF. The DNA sequence is TGCAGCGTTGAATTTAGGGGGAGAAACTACGAGCAGTACTTC.